The sample holds a few counts of the clone carrying this T cell receptor beta chain. The antigen remains unidentified. This sample is part of a study of T cells in Graves' hyperthyroidism and ophthalmopathy. This CDR3 comprises 15 residues. V lost 1 base, J lost 5 bases, and 6 bases stayed unmatched. Looked up from germline, CDR1 is SGHAT and CDR2 is FQNNGV. What was amplified from RNA transcripts were TCR beta CDR3 regions. The TCR CDR3 was amplified in a first-round RT-PCR using the HTBI primer set. TCRdb re-called the multiplex PCR reads with MiXCR, one entry per CDR3 protein. The sample records roughly 630,000 distinct CDR3 sequences, approximately 14% being singletons. Regarding the study as a whole: A 13 V-J signature model discriminated ophthalmopathy versus stable hyperthyroidism.

Sequenced sample: blood. The V and J genes are TRBV11-2 and TRBJ2-5; 8 positions match TRBD1. This TCR was sampled from a woman aged 25 to 39 with Graves' hyperthyroidism. DNA of the CDR3: TGTGCCAGCAGCTTAGGTTTCAGGGGGCGGGAGACCCAGTACTTC. Encoded protein: CASSLGFRGRETQYF.